This T cell receptor beta chain was sequenced during a study of cytomegalovirus exposure and HLA in healthy donors. Points from the study as a whole: Earlier analysis yielded a pattern in which most TCR beta V segments were productive about 87% or about 30% of the time. It was taken for granted in presence/absence analyses that sequencing depth across donors was roughly uniform.

A multiplex PCR was run with 60 Vbeta primers and 13 Jbeta primers. Sequencing used immunoSEQ multiplex PCR; TCRdb keeps in-frame clones, though not all of them. The data contain 150,000 to 200,000 clones, 83% of them seen just once; the ten biggest clones take up 1.6%. Germline CDR1 reads SEHNR; CDR2 reads FQNEAQ (reference sequence). Trimming cost V 5 bases and J 3 bases; bases outside gene matches: 6. The CDR3 length is 15 residues. In the case of this clone: Its antigen is unknown.

V gene TRBV7-9 combines with J gene TRBJ2-3; 9 bases line up with TRBD2. The source material was PBMCs. This receptor was obtained from a man aged 45-65 years in good health and CMV-seronegative. For the CDR3, the DNA is TGTGCCAGCAGCCTTAGCGGGAGAGAAACAGATACGCAGTATTTT. This codes for CASSLSGRETDTQYF.